This TCR beta chain emerged from a study of blood T cell repertoires in COVID-19. About the study: Acute and convalescent COVID-19 samples came from the United States, Italy and Spain.

The germline CDR1 and CDR2 sequences are MDHEN and SYDVKM. The CDR3 loop spans 17 amino acids. Trimming pared 1 base from V and 4 bases from J, leaving 19 bases between. Libraries were prepared by immunoSEQ multiplex PCR; TCRdb keeps only in-frame clonotypes and omits some of them. The table has around 140,000 clones, around 84% seen once. The sample was peripheral blood. This sequence joins TRBV28 and TRBJ1-2, with a tentative D call TRBD1 (6 bases). The sequence derives from a woman aged 55 to 70 with acute or convalescent COVID-19. CDR3 protein: CASSLSVGESRGYGYTF. The CDR3 DNA follows: TGTGCCAGCAGTTTATCCGTCGGTGAAAGCAGGGGCTATGGCTACACCTTC.